Shown below are 12 T cell receptor beta chains from a single sample sequenced in a study of blood T cell repertoires in COVID-19. Data came from immunoSEQ multiplex PCR; TCRdb stores just in-frame clones and leaves some out. The table includes roughly 65,000 clones, approximately 89% detected once. The sample comprised peripheral blood. These receptor sequences come from a woman aged 60 to 75 with acute or convalescent COVID-19.

The genes are TRBV4-1 and TRBJ2-3; 7 bases are shared with TRBD1. The germline V gene has CDR1 MGHRA and CDR2 YSYEKL. V lost 2 bases to trimming and J lost 3 bases; unmatched junction nucleotides: 5. The CDR3 sequence is 15 residues long. The CDR3 here is CASSQKGARTDTQYF. The CDR3 region has the DNA TGCGCCAGCAGCCAAAAGGGGGCGCGTACAGATACGCAGTATTTT.

The gene calls are TRBV7-2 and TRBJ2-2; 11 bases are a match to TRBD2. Germline trimming cut 8 bases from V and 5 bases from J; bases unmatched to any gene: 7. This CDR3 spans 15 amino acids. Per germline, CDR1 SGHTA and CDR2 FQGNSA. CDR3 coding DNA: TGTGCCAGCTGCCCTAGCGGGGGGCGTACCGGGGAGCTGTTTTTT. Translation gives CASCPSGGRTGELFF.

The V and J genes are TRBV7-6 and TRBJ2-7; D gene uncertain. V was trimmed by 1 base and J by 6 bases, leaving 10 bases between them. The germline CDR1 and CDR2 sequences are SGHVS and FNYEAQ. This CDR3 is built from 13 residues. CDR3 region: CASSLELATEQYF. The CDR3 DNA is TGTGCCAGCAGCTTAGAATTAGCCACCGAGCAGTACTTC.

This chain joins TRBV6-5 and TRBJ2-1, with D possibly TRBD2 on 6 matching bases. This CDR3 is 15 amino acids long. Germline-derived CDR1 and CDR2 are MNHEY and SVGAGI. Between the trimmed V and J ends, which lost 6 bases and 7 bases, there was a span of 19 bases. The CDR3 nucleotides are TGTGCCAGCAGCAGACGGGGGAACAAAAAAAATGAGCAGTTCTTC. Amino acid sequence: CASSRRGNKKNEQFF.

CDR3: CASSWTGGSGELFF. CDR3 DNA sequence: TGTGCCAGCAGTTGGACAGGGGGGTCCGGGGAGCTGTTTTTT. The rearrangement joins TRBV2 to TRBJ2-2; 10 nucleotides agree with TRBD1. V lost 5 bases and J lost 6; bases outside the gene matches: 3. This CDR3 spans 14 amino acids. Germline CDR1 and CDR2: SNHLY and FYNNEI.

The chain uses TRBV6-4 and TRBJ2-1; perhaps TRBD1 as D (5 bases). Trimming removed 4 bases from V and 6 bases from J, with 19 bases in between. The CDR3 covers 16 residues. Germline V gene sequence: CDR1 MRHNA, CDR2 SNTAGT. CDR3 in amino acids: CASSVSTLGGANEQFF. The CDR3 nucleotides are TGTGCCAGCAGTGTATCCACATTAGGTGGGGCCAATGAGCAGTTCTTC.

J is TRBJ2-2 and V is TRBV11-2; a weak D match, TRBD1 (5 bases). The CDR3 runs 16 residues. With 7 bases removed from V and 0 bases from J, the gap between germline ends came to 15 bases. The germline gives CDR1 SGHAT, CDR2 FQNNGV. The CDR3 loop is CASTHKTGSNTGELFF. The CDR3 DNA is TGTGCCAGCACCCACAAAACAGGCTCGAACACCGGGGAGCTGTTTTTT.

The chain combines TRBV5-4 with TRBJ2-4, with TRBD2 matching 7 bases. With V trimmed by 4 bases and J by 0 bases, 7 bases remained unmatched. Looked up from germline, CDR1 is SGHNT and CDR2 is YYREEE (reference sequence). The CDR3 totals 16 residues. The CDR3 DNA reads as TGTGCCAGCAGCCCTAACAGCGGGGCAGCCAAAAACATTCAGTACTTC. It is translated as CASSPNSGAAKNIQYF.

V usage is TRBV18 and J usage is TRBJ2-5; possibly TRBD1 for D (6 bases). CDR3 length equals 13 residues. CDR1 is KGHSH and CDR2 is LQKENI in the germline V gene. With 3 bases removed from V and 5 bases from J, the gap between germline ends came to 10 bases. In DNA, the CDR3 is TGTGCCAGCTCACCGGGGGCCGGGGAGACCCAGTACTTC. Amino acid sequence: CASSPGAGETQYF.

The rearrangement links TRBV11-2 to TRBJ1-3; D remains ambiguous. This CDR3 comprises 14 residues. Germline V CDR1 and CDR2: SGHAT, FQNNGV. Deletions cut 2 bases from V and 0 bases from J, with 5 bases between. As DNA, the CDR3 is TGTGCCAGCAGCTTACAGATCTCTGGAAACACCATATATTTT. Translating it yields CASSLQISGNTIYF.

The J gene is TRBJ1-2, the V gene TRBV19; D unclear. The V gene lost 5 bases and the J gene lost 2 bases, with 9 bases spanning the gap. This CDR3 is built from 13 residues. The germline V gene encodes CDR1 LNHDA and CDR2 SQIVND (reference sequence). The CDR3 reads CASSPEGNYGYTF. In nucleotides, the CDR3 is TGTGCCAGTAGTCCTGAGGGCAACTATGGCTACACCTTC.

The chain has TRBV7-7 and TRBJ2-1; 12 nucleotides agree with TRBD2. After removal of 5 bases from V and 6 bases from J, the junction contained 8 bases not matched to a gene. The CDR3 extends over 16 amino acids. Germline CDR1 SSHAT, CDR2 FNYEAQ (reference sequence). For the CDR3, the DNA is TGTGCCAGCAGCCCCCGCGGACTAGCGGGGTTCAATGAGCAGTTCTTC. Protein sequence: CASSPRGLAGFNEQFF.